This T cell receptor beta chain was sequenced in a study (dated by TCRdb to between 2014 and 2017). About the full investigation: The study examined whether tumor-infiltrating Tregs in breast cancer are drawn from blood Tregs or arise in situ by conversion from other CD4+ T cell subsets.

About this clonotype: The antigen it recognizes is unknown. Per-base qualities were not stored, and no clone one base away is much larger.

Overall results and qualifications from the work: In terms of TCR gene usage, tumor memory CD4+ T cells clustered together with blood and lymph node memory CD4+ cells, as well as with lymph node naive CD4+ cells. The greatest overlap of tumor-infiltrating Treg TCR alpha and beta sequences was with tumor naive CD4+ T cells, followed next by blood naive CD4+ T cells. The larger-cohort validation was restricted to a single TCR beta V-J rearrangement rather than whole repertoires.

CDR1 MNHNY and CDR2 SVGAGI were looked up in the germline V gene (reference sequence). Inclusive of the bounding cysteine and phenylalanine, the CDR3 is 14 residues long. Only the CDR3 DNA stays, 42 bases, in frame from base 1. The V and J ends are trimmed by 6 bases and 6 bases, leaving 18 bases between them. Full-length TCR variable regions were amplified by 5' RACE PCR with constant-region reverse primers, followed by semi-nested PCR with Nested Universal Primer A. Using the ReliaPrep RNA Cell Miniprep System, total RNA was extracted, and the SMARTer RACE 5'/3' Kit was then used to reverse transcribe the RNA into 5'RACE-ready cDNA. Multiplex adaptors were used to barcode full-length TCR alpha and beta libraries, and the barcoded libraries were sequenced on an Illumina MiSeq. The published analysis was carried out like this. For each of nine subset-tissue groups, sequencing data from the five patients were pooled, and the groups were then compared using unsupervised clustering of TCR gene usage. The Morisita-Horn index was used to calculate repertoire similarity, with shared sequences weighted by how much each contributed to each repertoire. Starting from the raw public reads, TCRdb applied fastp trimming at Q25, assembled clones with MiXCR and retained in-frame beta chains. Duplicate CDR3 protein sequences are folded into a single record with the most common DNA and genes. What appears here as the V and J calls and clone size reflects TCRdb's work, not the paper's. The sample table shows approximately 40,000 distinct CDR3 sequences, and about 32% are seen once. The top ten hold more than 3.5% of the sample.

The memory CD4+ T cell population was isolated based on a CD4+CD45RO+CD25- phenotype. Tregs, naive and memory CD4+ T cells from tumor, blood and ipsilateral draining lymph nodes of five breast cancer patients underwent full-length TCR alpha and beta sequencing. Tumor tissue and lymph nodes from ipsilateral axillary dissection were perfused with PBS, minced and digested with collagenase I and hyaluronidase. FACS confirmed that the sorted cell populations were more than 90% pure. The receptor was isolated from a female donor with breast cancer. The chain is encoded by TRBV6-6 joined to TRBJ2-7; matching of 5 bases hints at TRBD2 as the D gene. The source material was tumor-infiltrating memory CD4+ T cells sorted from the breast tumor. The sample's cell subset or site label, decoded: memory CD4+ T cells, CD4+CD45RO+CD25-. The base sequence is TGTGCCAGCAGCTCCGAAAGGATAGCGTTCGAGCAGTACTTC. Translation gives CASSSERIAFEQYF.